This T cell receptor beta chain was found in a study of post-analysis software for immune sequencing data. Overall study context: The study covered relapsing-remitting, secondary progressive and progressive-relapsing courses of multiple sclerosis.

Study-wide findings and caveats: Strong co-clustering by F measure linked samples that shared a preparation batch. Controls showed significantly higher normalized Chao1 diversity than did multiple sclerosis patients. Included in a set of four or five TRBV segments more frequent in patients than controls were TRBV5-6, TRBV5-1 and TRBV20-1.

CDR1 is SGHTA and CDR2 is FQGTGA in the germline V gene. The length of the CDR3 is 13 residues. Unique molecular identifiers featured in each of the TCR beta cDNA libraries. cDNA molecules numbering roughly 500,000 came from roughly 1.1 to 9.2 million T cells. TCRdb reanalysed the PCR reads using MiXCR and keeps one entry per CDR3 protein. The table lists about 820,000 distinct CDR3 sequences, about 53% of them singletons. As for this clonotype: The antigen remains unidentified. Germline and junction disagree at one end, which may indicate a read error.

The J gene is TRBJ1-6, the V gene TRBV7-3; tentative D call: TRBD1 (6 bases). This TCR was sampled from a girl aged 5-17 years with multiple sclerosis. Source material: blood. Written as DNA, the CDR3 is TGTGCCGGCAGCTTAAAGGGGGGATCACCCCTCCACTTT. The encoded protein is CAGSLKGGSPLHF. The whole variable domain, filled in from reference TRBV7-3 and TRBJ1-6, reads GAGVSQTPSNKVTEKGKYVELRCDPISGHTALYWYRQSLGQGPEFLIYFQGTGAADDSGLPNDRFFAVRPEGSVSTLKIQRTERGDSAVYLCAGSLKGGSPLHFGNGTRLTVT.